This TCR beta chain was identified in a study of blood T cell repertoires in COVID-19. About the research overall: The United States, Italy and Spain were the sources of the acute and convalescent COVID-19 samples.

Data came from immunoSEQ multiplex PCR; TCRdb stores just in-frame clones and leaves some out. Of fewer than 250,000 clones listed, less than 90% are singletons. J lost 7 bases, V lost 0 bases, and 5 bases had no gene match. The CDR3 is 14 residues long. The germline CDR1 and CDR2 sequences are SGHAT and FQNNGV. Sequenced sample: PBMCs or T cells enriched from blood (not recorded which). This chain connects TRBV11-2 to TRBJ1-1, with 7 bases lining up with TRBD1. This clonotype originated in a woman in her twenties or thirties who had been exposed to COVID-19. CDR3: CASSLEVGTDEAFF. The DNA for the CDR3 is TGTGCCAGCAGCTTAGAAGTTGGGACAGATGAAGCTTTCTTT.